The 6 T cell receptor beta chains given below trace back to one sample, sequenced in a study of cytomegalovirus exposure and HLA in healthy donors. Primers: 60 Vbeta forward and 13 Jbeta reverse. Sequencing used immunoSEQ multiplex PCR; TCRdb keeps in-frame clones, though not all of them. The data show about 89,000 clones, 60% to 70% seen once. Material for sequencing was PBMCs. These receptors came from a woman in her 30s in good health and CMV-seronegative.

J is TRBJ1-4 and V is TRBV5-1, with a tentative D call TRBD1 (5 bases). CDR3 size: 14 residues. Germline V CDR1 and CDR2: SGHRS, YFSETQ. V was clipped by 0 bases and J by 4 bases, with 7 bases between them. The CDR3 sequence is CASSLGQNNEKLFF. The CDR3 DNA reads TGCGCCAGCAGCTTGGGACAGAATAATGAAAAACTGTTTTTT. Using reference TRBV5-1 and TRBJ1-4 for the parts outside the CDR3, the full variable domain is KAGVTQTPRYLIKTRGQQVTLSCSPISGHRSVSWYQQTPGQGLQFLFEYFSETQRNKGNFPGRFSGRQFSNSRSEMNVSTLELGDSALYLCASSLGQNNEKLFFGSGTQLSVL.

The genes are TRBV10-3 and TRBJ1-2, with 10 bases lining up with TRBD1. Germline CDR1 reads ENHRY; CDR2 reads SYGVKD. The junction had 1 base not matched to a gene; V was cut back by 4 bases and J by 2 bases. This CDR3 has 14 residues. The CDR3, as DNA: TGTGCCATCAGTGGACAGGGGGCGAACTATGGCTACACCTTC. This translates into CAISGQGANYGYTF.

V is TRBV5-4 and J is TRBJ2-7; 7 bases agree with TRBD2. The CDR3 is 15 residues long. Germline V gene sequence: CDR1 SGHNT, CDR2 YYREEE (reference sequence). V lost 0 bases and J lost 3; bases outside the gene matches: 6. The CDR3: CASSLGVAGYYEQYF. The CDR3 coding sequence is TGTGCCAGCAGCTTGGGAGTAGCGGGTTACTACGAGCAGTACTTC.

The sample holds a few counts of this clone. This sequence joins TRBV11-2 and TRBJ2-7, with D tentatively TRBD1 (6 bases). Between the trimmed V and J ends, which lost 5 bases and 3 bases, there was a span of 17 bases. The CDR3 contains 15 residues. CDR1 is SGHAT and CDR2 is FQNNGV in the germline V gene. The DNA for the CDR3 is TGTGCCAGCAGCCCTCGTGGGGGCCCGGACTACGAGCAGTACTTC. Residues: CASSPRGGPDYEQYF.

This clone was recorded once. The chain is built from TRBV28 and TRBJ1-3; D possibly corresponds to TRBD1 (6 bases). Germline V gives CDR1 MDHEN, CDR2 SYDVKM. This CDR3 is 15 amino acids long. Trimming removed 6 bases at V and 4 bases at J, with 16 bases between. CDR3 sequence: CASRFTGSGGNTIYF. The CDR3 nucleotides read TGTGCCAGCAGGTTTACAGGGTCCGGAGGAAACACCATATATTTT.

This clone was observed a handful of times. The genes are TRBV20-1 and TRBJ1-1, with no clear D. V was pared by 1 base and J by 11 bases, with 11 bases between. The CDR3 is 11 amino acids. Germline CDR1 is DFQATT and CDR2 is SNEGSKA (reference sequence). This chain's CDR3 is CSARVVGRAFF. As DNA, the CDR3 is TGCAGTGCTAGAGTAGTGGGGAGGGCTTTCTTT.